The source of this TCR beta chain is a study of CD8 T cell repertoires and HIV-1 epitope variants. At the level of the study: Control wells had CMV/EBV/flu peptides, negative Ebola AY9, or no peptide. Tested: three Gag epitope families, Nef HW9 and YT9.

The CDR3 runs 15 residues. Germline CDR1 is SGHTA and CDR2 is FQGTGA. The V end was cut by 5 bases, the J end by 6 bases, with 16 bases between. This clone was observed a few times. Its target is not known. Survey-depth immunoSEQ sequencing covered TCR beta CDR3 regions. Repertoires were generated with immunoSEQ multiplex PCR, while TCRdb's copy carries only in-frame clones and drops some. The sample holds 5,000 to 8,000 clones, nearly 70% seen once. Study-level findings and limits: About five clonotypes recognized Nef KF9, one HW9, none TAALDMSHF.

The specimen was cultured CD8+ T cells derived from PBMCs. The clonotype comes from a male donor with HIV. The rearrangement joins TRBV7-3 to TRBJ2-2; D not resolved. CDR3 region: CASSRLTRGPGELFF. The CDR3 nucleotides are TGTGCCAGCAGCCGTCTCACACGCGGTCCCGGGGAGCTGTTTTTT.